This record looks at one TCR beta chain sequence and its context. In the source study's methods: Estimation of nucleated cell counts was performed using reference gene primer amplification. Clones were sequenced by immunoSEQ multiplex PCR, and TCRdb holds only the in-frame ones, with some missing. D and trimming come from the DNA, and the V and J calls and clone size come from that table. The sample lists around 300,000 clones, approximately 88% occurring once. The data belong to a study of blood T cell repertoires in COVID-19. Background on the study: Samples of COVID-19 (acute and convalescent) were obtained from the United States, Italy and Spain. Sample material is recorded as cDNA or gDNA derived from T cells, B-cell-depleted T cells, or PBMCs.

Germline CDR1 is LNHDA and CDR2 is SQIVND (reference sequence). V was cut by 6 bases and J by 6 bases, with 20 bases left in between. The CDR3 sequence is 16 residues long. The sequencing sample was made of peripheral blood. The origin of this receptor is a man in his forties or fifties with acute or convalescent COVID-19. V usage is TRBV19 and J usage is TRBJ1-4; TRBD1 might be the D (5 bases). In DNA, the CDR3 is TGTGCCAGTAGGGCGGGACGCTCCTTTGGGTATGAAAAACTGTTTTTT. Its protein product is CASRAGRSFGYEKLFF.